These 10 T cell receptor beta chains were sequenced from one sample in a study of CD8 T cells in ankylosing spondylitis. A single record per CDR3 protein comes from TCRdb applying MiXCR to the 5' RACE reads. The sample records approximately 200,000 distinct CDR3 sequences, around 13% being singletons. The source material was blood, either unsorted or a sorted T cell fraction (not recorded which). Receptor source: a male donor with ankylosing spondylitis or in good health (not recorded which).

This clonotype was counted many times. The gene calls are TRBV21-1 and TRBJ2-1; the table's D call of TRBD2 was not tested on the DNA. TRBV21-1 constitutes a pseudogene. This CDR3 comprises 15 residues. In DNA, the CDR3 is TGTGCCAGCAAATTGGGTTTAGCGGGATTTCCAGAGCAGTTCTTC. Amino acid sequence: CASKLGLAGFPEQFF.

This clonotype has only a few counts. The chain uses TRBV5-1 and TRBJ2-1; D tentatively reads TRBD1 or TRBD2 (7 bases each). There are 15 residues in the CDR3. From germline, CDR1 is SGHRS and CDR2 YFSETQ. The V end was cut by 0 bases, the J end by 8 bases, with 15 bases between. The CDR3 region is CASSLGVGGGDEQFF. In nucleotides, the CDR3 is TGCGCCAGCAGCTTGGGGGTGGGAGGGGGCGATGAGCAGTTCTTC. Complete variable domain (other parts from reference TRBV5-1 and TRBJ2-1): KAGVTQTPRYLIKTRGQQVTLSCSPISGHRSVSWYQQTPGQGLQFLFEYFSETQRNKGNFPGRFSGRQFSNSRSEMNVSTLELGDSALYLCASSLGVGGGDEQFFGPGTRLTVL.

CDR3 DNA: TGCAGCGTTGAAGGAACAGGGACGGAGGCCTATGGCTACACCTTC. It encodes CSVEGTGTEAYGYTF. The genes are TRBV29-1 and TRBJ1-2; D is perhaps TRBD1 (6 bases). With 1 base removed from V and 4 bases from J, the gap between germline ends came to 16 bases. The CDR3 covers 15 residues. CDR1 is SQVTM, CDR2 ANQGSEA, per germline.

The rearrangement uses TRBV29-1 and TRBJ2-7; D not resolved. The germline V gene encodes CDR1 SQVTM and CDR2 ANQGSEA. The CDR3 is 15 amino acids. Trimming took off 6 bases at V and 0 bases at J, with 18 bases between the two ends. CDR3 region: CSVSGSAYTSYEQYF. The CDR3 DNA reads TGCAGCGTCTCTGGCAGCGCCTACACCTCCTACGAGCAGTACTTC.

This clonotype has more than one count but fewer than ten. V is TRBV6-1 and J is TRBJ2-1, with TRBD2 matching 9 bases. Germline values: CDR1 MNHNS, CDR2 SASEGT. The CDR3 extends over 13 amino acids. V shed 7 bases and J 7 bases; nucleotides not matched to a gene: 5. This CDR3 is CASTLAGVNEQFF. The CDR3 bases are TGTGCCAGCACCTTAGCGGGAGTGAATGAGCAGTTCTTC.

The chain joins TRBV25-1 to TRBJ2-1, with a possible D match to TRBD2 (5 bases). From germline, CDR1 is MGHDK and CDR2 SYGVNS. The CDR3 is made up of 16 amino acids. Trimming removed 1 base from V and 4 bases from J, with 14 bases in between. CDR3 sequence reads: CASSESELGGYNEQFF. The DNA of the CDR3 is TGTGCCAGCAGTGAATCCGAACTCGGCGGGTACAATGAGCAGTTCTTC.

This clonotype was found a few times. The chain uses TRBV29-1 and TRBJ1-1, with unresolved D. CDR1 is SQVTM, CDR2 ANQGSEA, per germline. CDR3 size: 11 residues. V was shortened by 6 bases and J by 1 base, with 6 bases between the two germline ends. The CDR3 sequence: CSVPRNTEAFF. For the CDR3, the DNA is TGCAGCGTCCCCAGGAACACTGAAGCTTTCTTT.

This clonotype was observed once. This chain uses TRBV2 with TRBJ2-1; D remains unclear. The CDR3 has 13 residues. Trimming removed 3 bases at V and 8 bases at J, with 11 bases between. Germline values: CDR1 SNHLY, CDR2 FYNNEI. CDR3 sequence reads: CASSEVKVDEQFF. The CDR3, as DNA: TGTGCCAGCAGTGAGGTAAAGGTCGATGAGCAGTTCTTC.

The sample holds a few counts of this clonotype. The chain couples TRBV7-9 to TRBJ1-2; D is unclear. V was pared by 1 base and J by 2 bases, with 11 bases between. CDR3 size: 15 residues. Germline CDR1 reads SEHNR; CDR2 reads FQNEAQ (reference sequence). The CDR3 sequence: CASSLEAMRNYGYTF. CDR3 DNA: TGTGCCAGCAGCTTAGAGGCCATGAGGAACTATGGCTACACCTTC.

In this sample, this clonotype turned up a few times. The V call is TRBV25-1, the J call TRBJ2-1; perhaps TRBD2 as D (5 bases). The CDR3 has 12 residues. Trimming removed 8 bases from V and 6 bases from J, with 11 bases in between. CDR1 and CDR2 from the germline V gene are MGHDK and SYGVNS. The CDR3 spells CASPSGGNEQFF. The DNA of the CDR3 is TGTGCCAGCCCAAGCGGCGGCAATGAGCAGTTCTTC.